The 28 T cell receptor beta chains below were found in one sample sequenced in a study of blood T cell repertoires in COVID-19. Generated by immunoSEQ multiplex PCR, the TCRdb table keeps only in-frame clones and is missing some. The sample lists over 200,000 clones, around nine tenths occurring once. The sequenced sample was peripheral blood. The receptor set was obtained from a woman in her sixties or seventies with acute or convalescent COVID-19.

This rearrangement joins TRBV18 to TRBJ1-1; TRBD1 matches 7 bases. V gave up 4 bases and J gave up 3 bases; unmatched junction bases: 14. There are 17 residues in the CDR3. In germline, CDR1 is KGHSH, CDR2 LQKENI. CDR3 bases: TGTGCCAGCTCACAGTGGGCCCGACAGGGATCGCACACTGAAGCTTTCTTT. Its protein product is CASSQWARQGSHTEAFF.

The chain carries TRBV7-9 and TRBJ2-7; D may be TRBD2 (7 bases). Trimming pared 4 bases from V and 7 bases from J, leaving 14 bases between. CDR3 length: 13 residues. The germline V gene encodes CDR1 SEHNR and CDR2 FQNEAQ (reference sequence). Here the CDR3 reads CASSWYREGEQYF. The DNA of the CDR3 is TGTGCCAGCAGCTGGTACAGGGAGGGAGAGCAGTACTTC.

The CDR3 bases are TGTGCCAGCACCCCGGGGAGGGCCGGTGGCTACACCTTC. It specifies CASTPGRAGGYTF. The chain is built from TRBV28 and TRBJ1-2; D remains ambiguous. The CDR3 has 13 amino acids. Germline V CDR1 and CDR2: MDHEN, SYDVKM. Trimming took 7 bases from V and 7 from J, leaving 16 bases between them.

The chain links TRBV28 to TRBJ1-3; D remains unclear. CDR1 and CDR2 (germline): MDHEN, SYDVKM. The CDR3 consists of 15 residues. Trimming cost V 3 bases and J 0 bases, with 9 bases left between them. The CDR3 nucleotides read TGTGCCAGCAGTTTCCTACCATCCTCTGGAAACACCATATATTTT. Amino acids: CASSFLPSSGNTIYF.

The chain carries TRBV5-4 and TRBJ2-6; 10 bases match TRBD1. Germline loops: CDR1 SGHNT, CDR2 YYREEE (reference sequence). After removal of 3 bases from V and 1 base from J, the junction contained 10 bases not matched to a gene. The CDR3 length is 19 residues. Here the CDR3 DNA reads TGTGCCAGCAGCTCCCGACAGGGGGCGAGAGGTTCTGGGGCCAACGTCCTGACTTTC. It encodes CASSSRQGARGSGANVLTF. Drawing the rest from reference TRBV5-4 and TRBJ2-6, the complete variable domain is ETGVTQSPTHLIKTRGQQVTLRCSSQSGHNTVSWYQQALGQGPQFIFQYYREEENGRGNFPPRFSGLQFPNYSSELNVNALELDDSALYLCASSSRQGARGSGANVLTFGAGSRLTVL.

This clone was recorded a few times. This sequence joins TRBV29-1 and TRBJ1-4, with D unresolved. Germline loops: CDR1 SQVTM, CDR2 ANQGSEA. The V end was cut by 4 bases, the J end by 1 base, with 7 bases between. The CDR3 loop spans 13 amino acids. The CDR3 DNA reads TGCAGCGTTGGGGCAGTAACTAATGAAAAACTGTTTTTT. This gives the protein CSVGAVTNEKLFF.

This chain links TRBV7-9 with TRBJ2-7; a weak D match, TRBD2 (6 bases). With 5 bases removed from V and 6 bases from J, the gap between germline ends came to 17 bases. Germline V gene lookup returns CDR1 SEHNR and CDR2 FQNEAQ (reference sequence). This CDR3 contains 14 residues. CDR3 sequence (DNA): TGTGCCAGCAGCCTCCGGGACTCGACTCGCGAGCAGTACTTC. As protein: CASSLRDSTREQYF.

The CDR3, as DNA: TGTGCCAGTGCTCTAGGGGGCGCTGGGGCCAACGTCCTGACTTTC. This codes for CASALGGAGANVLTF. This chain links TRBV27 with TRBJ2-6, with 7 bases fitting TRBD1. The CDR3 consists of 15 residues. The V segment lost 9 bases and the J segment 2 bases; nucleotides outside the gene matches: 7. Germline V gene data show CDR1 as MNHEY and CDR2 as SMNVEV (reference sequence).

This clone came up a few times. V is TRBV12-5 and J is TRBJ1-5; 11 bases match TRBD1. The CDR3 sequence is 16 residues long. After removal of 2 bases from V and 6 bases from J, the junction contained 6 bases not matched to a gene. Germline values: CDR1 LGHNT, CDR2 FRNRAP. The chain's CDR3 is CASGLRGQGDFQPQHF. CDR3 DNA: TGTGCTAGTGGTTTGAGGGGACAGGGGGATTTTCAGCCCCAGCATTTT.

This chain joins TRBV24-1 and TRBJ1-5, with 7 nucleotides matching TRBD1. In germline, CDR1 is KGHDR, CDR2 SFDVKD. The CDR3 contains 15 residues. Unmatched junction bases numbered 4, after V lost 5 bases and J lost 1 base. The CDR3 sequence: CATSGQGGSNQPQHF. As DNA, the CDR3 is TGTGCCACCAGTGGACAGGGTGGAAGCAATCAGCCCCAGCATTTT.

The chain is built from TRBV18 and TRBJ2-3; tentative D call: TRBD1 (6 bases). V was trimmed by 3 bases and J by 2 bases, leaving 15 bases between them. The CDR3 contains 16 residues. Germline V gene sequence: CDR1 KGHSH, CDR2 LQKENI. The CDR3 here is CASSPYGQIVTDTQYF. CDR3 DNA sequence: TGTGCCAGCTCACCCTATGGACAGATAGTCACAGATACGCAGTATTTT.

The chain joins TRBV6-2 or TRBV6-3 to TRBJ1-3, with D unresolved. This CDR3 region has 16 residues. Per germline, CDR1 MNHEY and CDR2 SVGEGT. V shed 0 bases and J shed 3 bases, with 12 bases lying between them. The CDR3 DNA sequence: TGTGCCAGCAGTTACTCGAATTCGCAGTTTGGAAACACCATATATTTT. It translates to CASSYSNSQFGNTIYF.

The CDR3 DNA reads TGCAGCGTTGGTTCAGTGATCTACAATGAGCAGTTCTTC. Its translation: CSVGSVIYNEQFF. The chain couples TRBV29-1 to TRBJ2-1; D is uncertain. Trimming cost V 4 bases and J 3 bases, with 10 bases left between them. The CDR3 covers 13 residues. Germline V lookup: CDR1 SQVTM, CDR2 ANQGSEA.

J is TRBJ1-1 and V is TRBV2, with a tentative D call TRBD1 (5 bases). There are 15 residues in the CDR3. V was shortened by 7 bases and J by 5 bases, with 20 bases between the two germline ends. The germline gives CDR1 SNHLY, CDR2 FYNNEI. The CDR3 loop is CASIRGLKSGTEAFF. In DNA form, the CDR3 reads TGTGCCAGCATAAGGGGACTAAAGTCGGGGACTGAAGCTTTCTTT.

The chain combines TRBV6-2 or TRBV6-3 with TRBJ2-7; 10 bases align to TRBD2. This CDR3 has 15 amino acids. J was trimmed by 2 bases and V by 5 bases; bases with no gene match: 6. Germline CDR1 reads MNHEY; CDR2 reads SVGEGT. The CDR3 region is CASSGSAGGAYEQYF. For the CDR3, the DNA is TGTGCCAGCAGTGGCTCAGCGGGGGGGGCCTACGAGCAGTACTTC.

This chain joins TRBV9 and TRBJ2-1; 11 positions match TRBD2. V gave up 0 bases and J gave up 4 bases; unmatched junction bases: 9. The CDR3 contains 18 residues. CDR1 is SGDLS, CDR2 YYNGEE, per germline. The CDR3 nucleotides read TGTGCCAGCAGCGTAGCGGGGTTAGGGACTAGCGGTTACAATGAGCAGTTCTTC. The encoded protein is CASSVAGLGTSGYNEQFF.

The rearrangement joins TRBV5-1 to TRBJ2-1, with 11 bases aligning to TRBD2. The V gene end was trimmed by 5 bases and the J gene end by 7 bases; junction bases not matched to a gene: 11. Germline values: CDR1 SGHRS, CDR2 YFSETQ. The length of the CDR3 is 16 residues. This chain's CDR3 is CASSLSIAGGLNEQFF. In DNA, the CDR3 is TGCGCCAGCAGTCTTTCCATAGCGGGAGGGTTAAATGAGCAGTTCTTC.

The V call is TRBV27, the J call TRBJ2-5, with D tentatively TRBD1 (7 bases). There are 15 residues in the CDR3. V lost 5 bases and J 5 bases, leaving 18 bases between the germline ends. The V gene's germline CDR1 is MNHEY and CDR2 SMNVEV (reference sequence). In DNA form, the CDR3 reads TGTGCCAGCAGTCTCGGGGGCGCAGGGGGTGAGACCCAGTACTTC. Translating it yields CASSLGGAGGETQYF.

A single count supports this clone. The J gene is TRBJ1-4, the V gene TRBV27, with D possibly being TRBD1 (5 bases). Trimming pared 4 bases from V and 0 bases from J, leaving 12 bases between. From germline, CDR1 is MNHEY and CDR2 SMNVEV (reference sequence). The CDR3 runs 16 residues. The CDR3 bases are TGTGCCAGCAGTTCTGGACGGGGGGCAACTAATGAAAAACTGTTTTTT. Translated, it gives CASSSGRGATNEKLFF.

The V gene is TRBV11-2, the J gene TRBJ2-7; 9 nucleotides match TRBD1. Germline CDR1 SGHAT, CDR2 FQNNGV. The CDR3 is made up of 16 amino acids. J was trimmed by 2 bases and V by 1 base; bases with no gene match: 6. This chain's CDR3 is CASSLAGTGRTYEQYF. Here the CDR3 DNA reads TGTGCCAGCAGCTTAGCGGGGACAGGGAGAACCTACGAGCAGTACTTC.

This clone has a handful of counts. V gene TRBV24-1 combines with J gene TRBJ2-1; 10 nucleotides align to TRBD1. Trimming took 4 bases from V and 7 from J; bases not matched to a gene: 6. Per germline, CDR1 KGHDR and CDR2 SFDVKD. This CDR3 is 15 amino acids long. The DNA of the CDR3 is TGTGCCACCAGTGAACCCGGGACAGGGGAGAATGAGCAGTTCTTC. It codes for CATSEPGTGENEQFF.

The chain employs TRBV6-4 and TRBJ2-3, with D maybe TRBD2 (5 bases). Trimming shortened V by 4 bases and J by 7 bases, and 12 bases separated the two germline ends. The CDR3 loop spans 13 amino acids. Germline loops: CDR1 MRHNA, CDR2 SNTAGT. The CDR3, as DNA: TGTGCCAGCAGTGTCGGCGGGCAGTATACGCAGTATTTT. Translating gives CASSVGGQYTQYF.

This chain connects TRBV25-1 to TRBJ2-5; tentative D call: TRBD1 (6 bases). CDR1 is MGHDK and CDR2 is SYGVNS in the germline V gene. The V end was cut by 4 bases, the J end by 3 bases, with 12 bases between. The CDR3 loop spans 14 amino acids. The CDR3: CASSVRGQKETQYF. The CDR3, as DNA: TGTGCCAGCAGTGTCAGGGGCCAAAAAGAGACCCAGTACTTC.

V and J are TRBV11-2 and TRBJ2-6, with D tentatively TRBD1 (5 bases). Trimming left V 5 bases short and J 0 bases short, with 14 bases between. In germline, CDR1 is SGHAT, CDR2 FQNNGV. CDR3 length equals 17 residues. This CDR3 is CASSPSRVSSGANVLTF. The CDR3 nucleotides are TGTGCCAGCAGCCCCTCCAGGGTAAGCTCTGGGGCCAACGTCCTGACTTTC.

This chain uses TRBV5-1 with TRBJ2-7, with TRBD2 matching over 9 bases. From germline, CDR1 is SGHRS and CDR2 YFSETQ. J gave up 5 bases and V 4 bases, and 10 bases lay outside the gene matches. The CDR3 is made up of 15 amino acids. The CDR3 region is CASSPYVAGADEQYF. Here the CDR3 DNA reads TGCGCCAGCAGCCCCTACGTAGCGGGAGCGGACGAGCAGTACTTC.

The V and J genes are TRBV14 and TRBJ2-5, with D hard to call. There are 13 residues in the CDR3. CDR1 SGHDN and CDR2 FVKESK come from the germline V gene. The V end lost 2 bases, the J end lost 5 bases, and 9 bases lay between the germline ends. The CDR3 sequence: CASSQSPSETQYF. In DNA, the CDR3 is TGTGCCAGCAGCCAAAGCCCCTCCGAGACCCAGTACTTC.

The chain has TRBV28 and TRBJ1-2; weak D call: TRBD1 (6 bases). The V end was cut by 0 bases, the J end by 8 bases, with 13 bases between. Germline lookup yields CDR1 MDHEN and CDR2 SYDVKM. The CDR3 extends over 14 amino acids. CDR3 bases: TGTGCCAGCAGTTTATGGACTACAGGGCTCGGCTACACCTTC. Translated, it gives CASSLWTTGLGYTF.

V is TRBV3-1 (or the pseudogene TRBV3-2) and J is TRBJ2-2, with a tentative D call TRBD2 (5 bases). V was cut by 2 bases and J by 6 bases, with 10 bases left in between. The CDR3 contains 14 residues. Germline values: CDR1 LGHDT, CDR2 YNNKEL (reference sequence). CDR3 amino acids: CASSQTRVAGELFF. In DNA form, the CDR3 reads TGTGCCAGCAGCCAAACGCGGGTAGCCGGGGAGCTGTTTTTT.